These 30 T cell receptor beta chains were sequenced from one sample in a study of PD-1 blockade in mismatch repair-deficient tumors. The data were produced by immunoSEQ multiplex PCR, yet TCRdb's version contains in-frame clones alone and is incomplete. The table lists 75,000 to 80,000 clones, approximately 78% of them singletons, with approximately 5% in the top ten. The sequenced sample was peripheral blood, obtained 44 weeks after starting pembrolizumab. Receptor source: an adult with mismatch repair-deficient cancer.

The genes are TRBV15 and TRBJ1-1, with TRBD1 matching 7 bases. With 5 bases clipped from V and 5 bases from J, the junction kept 8 bases outside the gene matches. CDR3 length: 14 residues. Germline CDR1 is LNHNV and CDR2 is YYDKDF (reference sequence). CDR3 nucleotides: TGTGCCACCAGCCAAAGGGGGCCCGGGACTGAAGCTTTCTTT. This codes for CATSQRGPGTEAFF.

The chain has TRBV29-1 and TRBJ1-4; TRBD1 agrees at 7 bases. This CDR3 region has 13 residues. J lost 4 bases, V lost 6 bases, and 5 bases had no gene match. CDR1 is SQVTM, CDR2 ANQGSEA, per germline. DNA for the CDR3: TGCAGCGTCAGGGGACAGTATAATGAAAAACTGTTTTTT. Translated, it gives CSVRGQYNEKLFF.

The V call is TRBV19, the J call TRBJ2-1, with a tentative D call TRBD2 (6 bases). This CDR3 spans 13 amino acids. Trimming pared 7 bases from V and 9 bases from J, leaving 16 bases between. CDR1 and CDR2 (germline): LNHDA, SQIVND (reference sequence). The CDR3 region is CASTDRRGREQFF. In DNA, the CDR3 is TGTGCCAGTACCGACCGGCGGGGTCGTGAGCAGTTCTTC.

This rearrangement joins TRBV6-5 to TRBJ1-1, with a possible D match to TRBD1 (6 bases). Trimming removed 0 bases at V and 2 bases at J, with 10 bases between. The CDR3 totals 15 residues. Germline values: CDR1 MNHEY, CDR2 SVGAGI. CDR3 in amino acids: CASSYSLGTNTEAFF. CDR3 in DNA: TGTGCCAGCAGTTACTCGCTTGGGACAAACACTGAAGCTTTCTTT.

V and J are TRBV7-6 and TRBJ2-5; D is undetermined. Germline lookup yields CDR1 SGHVS and CDR2 FNYEAQ. The V gene lost 1 base and the J gene lost 1 base, with 10 bases spanning the gap. The CDR3 has 15 amino acids. The CDR3 nucleotides read TGTGCCAGCAGCTTAGGAGGCAGTTTCCAAGAGACCCAGTACTTC. Its protein product is CASSLGGSFQETQYF. The whole variable domain, remainder taken from reference TRBV7-6 and TRBJ2-5, is GAGVSQSPRYKVTKRGQDVALRCDPISGHVSLYWYRQALGQGPEFLTYFNYEAQQDKSGLPNDRFSAERPEGSISTLTIQRTEQRDSAMYRCASSLGGSFQETQYFGPGTRLLVL.

This chain uses TRBV7-2 with TRBJ2-1; D unclear. The germline CDR1 and CDR2 sequences are SGHTA and FQGNSA. Deletions cut 4 bases from V and 2 bases from J, with 12 bases between. The CDR3 loop spans 15 amino acids. For the CDR3, the DNA is TGTGCCAGCAGCTCCCGTACAGTGACCTACAATGAGCAGTTCTTC. It specifies CASSSRTVTYNEQFF.

Comments on this clone: The germline gene is not matched at one end of the junction; a read error may be the cause. The chain carries TRBV11-3 and TRBJ2-4; a possible D gene is TRBD1 (6 bases). CDR1 is SGHNT, CDR2 YENEEA, per germline. The CDR3 spans 17 residues. CDR3 in DNA: TGTGCCAGCAGCTTATCTTTTCCCAGGACAGCCGAAAACATTCAGTACTTC. It encodes CASSLSFPRTAENIQYF.

The rearrangement links TRBV25-1 to TRBJ1-1; a weak D match, TRBD1 (6 bases). CDR3 size: 17 residues. The V end was cut by 1 base, the J end by 4 bases, with 19 bases between. The germline V gene encodes CDR1 MGHDK and CDR2 SYGVNS. The DNA of the CDR3 is TGTGCCAGCAGTGAATCCGGGACACCACGACGTAGCACTGAAGCTTTCTTT. This codes for CASSESGTPRRSTEAFF.

The chain combines TRBV19 with TRBJ1-5; no clear D gene. V lost 0 bases, J lost 0 bases, and 6 bases lay in between. This CDR3 spans 15 amino acids. Germline loops: CDR1 LNHDA, CDR2 SQIVND (reference sequence). The CDR3 here is CASSIESDSNQPQHF. CDR3 in DNA: TGTGCCAGTAGTATAGAATCCGATAGCAATCAGCCCCAGCATTTT.

CDR3 sequence (DNA): TGCGCCAGCAGTCAATGGGTAGCGGGAGTCGTCAATAGGTGGGAGTACTTC. Its protein is CASSQWVAGVVNRWEYF. The rearrangement uses TRBV23-1 and TRBJ2-7; TRBD2 aligns across 9 bases. TRBV23-1 is placed among ORFs of uncertain function. The J segment lost 11 bases and the V segment lost 1 base, leaving 18 bases of the junction unmatched. The CDR3 has 17 residues.

The CDR3 DNA reads as TGTGCCAGCAGCTTATGGGGGGGTTACGAGCAGTACTTC. Protein sequence: CASSLWGGYEQYF. The gene calls are TRBV7-9 and TRBJ2-7, with 7 bases identical to TRBD2. With V trimmed by 2 bases and J by 4 bases, 2 bases remained unmatched. The germline V gene encodes CDR1 SEHNR and CDR2 FQNEAQ (reference sequence). The CDR3 extends over 13 amino acids.

The rearrangement links TRBV6-6 to TRBJ1-3, with D unclear. CDR3 length: 12 residues. Looked up from germline, CDR1 is MNHNY and CDR2 is SVGAGI (reference sequence). The V and J ends lost 7 bases and 0 bases respectively, with 4 bases between them. The chain's CDR3 is CASTGSGNTIYF. In nucleotides, the CDR3 is TGTGCCAGCACGGGCTCTGGAAACACCATATATTTT.

This clone was counted once. The chain carries TRBV7-2 and TRBJ2-7, with 7 positions matching TRBD1. This CDR3 has 16 amino acids. Germline-derived CDR1 and CDR2 are SGHTA and FQGNSA. With V trimmed by 5 bases and J by 3 bases, 13 bases remained unmatched. The CDR3 loop reads CASSTRPRDSHYEQYF. CDR3 DNA: TGTGCCAGCAGCACGCGCCCCCGGGACAGCCACTACGAGCAGTACTTC.

The chain couples TRBV19 to TRBJ2-5, with D perhaps matching TRBD1 or TRBD2 (7 bases each). The CDR3 is 14 residues long. Between the trimmed V and J ends, which lost 7 bases and 5 bases, there was a span of 17 bases. Germline loops: CDR1 LNHDA, CDR2 SQIVND (reference sequence). CDR3 sequence: CASTGGGGEETQYF. CDR3 nucleotides: TGTGCCAGTACTGGGGGAGGGGGCGAGGAGACCCAGTACTTC.

The chain recombines TRBV10-3 with TRBJ2-6, with 9 bases aligning to TRBD2. Germline V gene sequence: CDR1 ENHRY, CDR2 SYGVKD. CDR3 length equals 18 residues. V shed 7 bases and J 0 bases; nucleotides not matched to a gene: 10. The CDR3 loop is CAINPGLARNSGANVLTF. DNA for the CDR3: TGTGCCATCAACCCAGGACTAGCGAGAAACTCTGGGGCCAACGTCCTGACTTTC.

This clone occurred a few times. The V and J genes are TRBV7-9 and TRBJ1-4, with TRBD1 matching 9 bases. V shed 1 base and J 6 bases; nucleotides not matched to a gene: 3. There are 15 residues in the CDR3. In germline, CDR1 is SEHNR, CDR2 FQNEAQ (reference sequence). This CDR3 reads CASSLDRDRDEKLFF. CDR3 nucleotide sequence: TGTGCCAGCAGCTTAGACCGGGACAGGGATGAAAAACTGTTTTTT.

The V call is TRBV11-3, the J call TRBJ2-2; the match to TRBD2 covers 8 bases. Germline lookup yields CDR1 SGHNT and CDR2 YENEEA. The junction had 1 base not matched to a gene; V was cut back by 0 bases and J by 4 bases. The length of the CDR3 is 15 residues. CDR3 bases: TGTGCCAGCAGCTTAGACGGGAGGGTCACCGGGGAGCTGTTTTTT. Translation gives CASSLDGRVTGELFF. Filled out from reference TRBV11-3 and TRBJ2-2, the complete variable domain reads EAGVVQSPRYKIIEKKQPVAFWCNPISGHNTLYWYLQNLGQGPELLIRYENEEAVDDSQLPKDRFSAERLKGVDSTLKIQPAELGDSAVYLCASSLDGRVTGELFFGEGSRLTVL.

This clone has just a few counts. This sequence joins TRBV5-4 and TRBJ2-1; D ambiguous. V lost 4 bases and J 4 bases, leaving 15 bases between the germline ends. This CDR3 has 15 amino acids. Germline assignment: CDR1 SGHNT and CDR2 YYREEE (reference sequence). Here the CDR3 reads CASSDGSDEYNEQFF. The DNA for the CDR3 is TGTGCCAGCAGCGACGGGTCAGACGAATACAATGAGCAGTTCTTC. The full variable domain, its missing parts supplied by reference TRBV5-4 and TRBJ2-1, is ETGVTQSPTHLIKTRGQQVTLRCSSQSGHNTVSWYQQALGQGPQFIFQYYREEENGRGNFPPRFSGLQFPNYSSELNVNALELDDSALYLCASSDGSDEYNEQFFGPGTRLTVL.

The CDR3 loop reads CATRGTGEIIQYF. The DNA for the CDR3 is TGTGCCACCAGGGGGACAGGGGAGATCATTCAGTACTTC. The chain has TRBV27 and TRBJ2-4; the match to TRBD1 covers 10 bases. From germline, CDR1 is MNHEY and CDR2 SMNVEV (reference sequence). V was clipped by 10 bases and J by 9 bases; unmatched bases: 9. CDR3 length equals 13 residues.

V and J are TRBV20-1 and TRBJ2-1; tentative D call: TRBD1 (5 bases). CDR3 length: 11 amino acids. Germline V gene data show CDR1 as DFQATT and CDR2 as SNEGSKA (reference sequence). Trimming pared 6 bases from V and 9 bases from J, leaving 12 bases between. The CDR3 DNA follows: TGCAGTGCGGTGGGGCCAGCTGAGCAGTTCTTC. It is translated as CSAVGPAEQFF.

The chain employs TRBV28 and TRBJ1-5, with a weak D call TRBD1 (5 bases). Germline lookup yields CDR1 MDHEN and CDR2 SYDVKM. CDR3 size: 15 residues. Trimming pared 7 bases from V and 5 bases from J, leaving 18 bases between. The CDR3 protein is CASKGWQGEDQPQHF. CDR3 nucleotides: TGTGCCAGCAAGGGGTGGCAGGGAGAAGATCAGCCCCAGCATTTT.

This chain uses TRBV10-1 with TRBJ1-3; D unresolved. Looked up from germline, CDR1 is WNHNN and CDR2 is SYGVQD (reference sequence). V was trimmed by 9 bases and J by 0 bases, leaving 9 bases between them. The CDR3 is 13 amino acids. DNA of the CDR3: TGCGCCAGACCGTATATCTCTGGAAACACCATATATTTT. It encodes CARPYISGNTIYF.

Of note for this clone: The same CDR3 is also encoded by other DNA sequences in this sample. The chain combines TRBV14 with TRBJ1-1, with D possibly being TRBD1 (6 bases). Trimming took off 3 bases at V and 3 bases at J, with 11 bases between the two ends. There are 14 residues in the CDR3. The germline gives CDR1 SGHDN, CDR2 FVKESK. The CDR3 nucleotides are TGTGCCAGCAGCCAGCAGGGGAGGTACACTGAAGCTTTCTTT. Translating it yields CASSQQGRYTEAFF.

The CDR3 DNA reads TGTGCCAGCAGTGATGCCGGGGCAGATACGCAGTATTTT. Protein sequence: CASSDAGADTQYF. V and J are TRBV27 and TRBJ2-3, with D tentatively TRBD2 (5 bases). This CDR3 has 13 residues. Between the trimmed V and J ends, which lost 5 bases and 4 bases, there was a span of 10 bases. Per the germline V gene, CDR1 is MNHEY and CDR2 is SMNVEV (reference sequence).

V usage is TRBV2 and J usage is TRBJ2-7, with D perhaps matching TRBD1 (5 bases). Germline V gene data show CDR1 as SNHLY and CDR2 as FYNNEI. Trimming removed 7 bases at V and 6 bases at J, with 13 bases between. The CDR3 covers 12 residues. CDR3 loop: CASNPYQGEQYF. CDR3 sequence (DNA): TGTGCCAGCAACCCTTATCAGGGCGAGCAGTACTTC.

This sequence joins TRBV9 and TRBJ2-7; 9 bases agree with TRBD1. V lost 4 bases, J lost 3 bases, and 5 bases stayed unmatched. The CDR3 covers 14 residues. Germline CDR1 reads SGDLS; CDR2 reads YYNGEE. The CDR3, as DNA: TGTGCCAGCAGCCCCGGACAGGGGATCTACGAGCAGTACTTC. Protein: CASSPGQGIYEQYF.

This clone was seen a single time. CDR3 sequence (DNA): TGCAGCGTTGAAGGACCGACAGGGGGCACTGAAGCTTTCTTT. Translating gives CSVEGPTGGTEAFF. The chain has TRBV29-1 and TRBJ1-1, with 9 positions matching TRBD1. J lost 4 bases, V lost 1 base, and 4 bases had no gene match. This CDR3 contains 14 residues. Germline lookup yields CDR1 SQVTM and CDR2 ANQGSEA.

The CDR3 DNA reads as TGTGCCAGCAGTCTAGCGGCGTCCCCCTACAATGAGCAGTTCTTC. Amino acid sequence: CASSLAASPYNEQFF. The chain has TRBV27 and TRBJ2-1; 7 nucleotides align to TRBD2. Germline CDR1 is MNHEY and CDR2 is SMNVEV (reference sequence). The CDR3 extends over 15 amino acids. Trimming removed 5 bases from V and 2 bases from J; junction bases left unmatched: 6.

The chain links TRBV6-1 to TRBJ2-7, with TRBD2 matching over 10 bases. Looked up from germline, CDR1 is MNHNS and CDR2 is SASEGT. Trimming took 5 bases from V and 1 from J; bases not matched to a gene: 5. This CDR3 contains 15 residues. CDR3 DNA sequence: TGTGCCAGCAGTTTAGCGACTAGCGGGTCCTACGAGCAGTACTTC. Translating it yields CASSLATSGSYEQYF.

The rearrangement links TRBV7-9 to TRBJ2-7; 7 nucleotides line up with TRBD1. V was pared by 1 base and J by 1 base, with 4 bases of the junction left unmatched. Germline V lookup: CDR1 SEHNR, CDR2 FQNEAQ (reference sequence). The CDR3 contains 15 residues. CDR3 sequence reads: CASSLVTGESYEQYF. CDR3 DNA sequence: TGTGCCAGCAGCTTAGTTACAGGGGAATCCTACGAGCAGTACTTC.